These 3 T cell receptor beta chains originate from one sample sequenced in a study of identical twins' blood T cells. TCRdb itself ran the 5' RACE reads through MiXCR, one entry per CDR3 protein. The sample has a few hundred thousand distinct CDR3 sequences, roughly 28% seen once; the top ten hold 6.1%. The sample was PBMCs. These receptor sequences come from a woman between 18 and 50 years old in good health.

This clonotype has only a few counts. This chain connects TRBV6-2 or TRBV6-3 to TRBJ2-7; D may be TRBD1 (6 bases). Germline CDR1 and CDR2: MNHEY and SVGEGT. Trimming stripped 5 bases from V and 3 bases from J, with 8 bases between. The CDR3 contains 12 residues. The CDR3 is CASSGDNYEQYF. CDR3 sequence (DNA): TGTGCCAGCAGTGGGGACAACTACGAGCAGTACTTC.

This clonotype was picked up a small number of times. J is TRBJ1-4 and V is TRBV29-1; D gene uncertain. CDR1 SQVTM and CDR2 ANQGSEA come from the germline V gene. The V and J ends lost 3 bases and 10 bases respectively, with 15 bases between them. The CDR3 loop spans 13 amino acids. The CDR3 protein is CSVDAVEGGKLFF. CDR3 nucleotides: TGCAGCGTTGACGCGGTAGAAGGAGGAAAACTGTTTTTT.

This clonotype came up a few times. The CDR3 region has the DNA TGTGCCAGCAGCGTGCTGGGTAGTGGCACCGGGGAGCTGTTTTTT. It is translated as CASSVLGSGTGELFF. The chain couples TRBV11-3 to TRBJ2-2; D is ambiguous. CDR1 and CDR2 from the germline V gene are SGHNT and YENEEA. V was shortened by 5 bases and J by 4 bases, with 14 bases between the two germline ends. The CDR3 totals 15 residues.